The clone carrying this T cell receptor (beta chain) was counted a few times. These data are taken from a study of T cell responses to AZD1222 COVID-19 vaccine. Losses at the gene ends were 1 base for V and 0 bases for J; bases not matched to a gene: 9. Germline CDR1 is SGHDN and CDR2 is FVKESK. The CDR3 totals 19 residues. Clones were read by immunoSEQ multiplex PCR, and TCRdb kept only the in-frame ones, dropping some. The sample has roughly 100,000 clones, approximately 81% seen once. The TCR originated in an adult in good health. This chain joins TRBV14 and TRBJ2-1; 10 bases line up with TRBD2. The material was peripheral blood, obtained on day 0 of AZD1222 vaccination. The CDR3 bases are TGTGCCAGCAGCCAAGTCCCTAGCGGGAGCTGGAGCTCCTACAATGAGCAGTTCTTC. Protein product: CASSQVPSGSWSSYNEQFF.